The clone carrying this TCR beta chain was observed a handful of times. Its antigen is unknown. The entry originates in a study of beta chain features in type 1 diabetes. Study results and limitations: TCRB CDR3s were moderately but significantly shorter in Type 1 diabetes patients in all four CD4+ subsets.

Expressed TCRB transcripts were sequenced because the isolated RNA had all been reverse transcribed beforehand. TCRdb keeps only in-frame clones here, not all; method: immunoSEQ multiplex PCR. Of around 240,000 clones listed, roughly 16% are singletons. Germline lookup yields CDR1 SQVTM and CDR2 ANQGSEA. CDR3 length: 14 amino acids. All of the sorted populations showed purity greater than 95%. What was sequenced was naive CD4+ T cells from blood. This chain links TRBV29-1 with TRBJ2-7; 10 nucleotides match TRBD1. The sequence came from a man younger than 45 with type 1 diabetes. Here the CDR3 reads CIINRDRGSYEQYF. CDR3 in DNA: TGCATCATAAACCGGGACAGGGGTTCCTACGAGCAGTACTTC.